The 18 T cell receptor beta chains below were found in one sample sequenced in a study of cytomegalovirus exposure and HLA in healthy donors. Sequencing used immunoSEQ multiplex PCR; TCRdb keeps in-frame clones, though not all of them. The sample has some 130,000 clones, approximately 87% seen once. Sequenced: PBMCs. Receptor source: a young man in good health and CMV-seronegative.

The rearrangement uses TRBV5-1 and TRBJ2-1; 11 bases line up with TRBD2. The CDR3 is 14 residues long. Germline V CDR1 and CDR2: SGHRS, YFSETQ. The J segment lost 7 bases and the V segment lost 4 bases, leaving 4 bases of the junction unmatched. CDR3 sequence reads: CASSGRLAGNEQFF. The CDR3 DNA follows: TGCGCCAGCAGCGGCCGACTAGCGGGAAATGAGCAGTTCTTC.

In its sample, this clone was seen once. V is TRBV6-6 and J is TRBJ2-1; 8 bases align to TRBD1. This CDR3 spans 16 amino acids. The germline V gene encodes CDR1 MNHNY and CDR2 SVGAGI (reference sequence). J gave up 4 bases and V 3 bases, and 8 bases lay outside the gene matches. Written as DNA, the CDR3 is TGTGCCAGCAGTTATGGCCCGGGACAGGTATACAATGAGCAGTTCTTC. Protein: CASSYGPGQVYNEQFF.

This clone was seen only a few times. The chain employs TRBV20-1 and TRBJ2-2, with D uncertain. Germline CDR1 is DFQATT and CDR2 is SNEGSKA (reference sequence). With 5 bases removed from V and 2 bases from J, the gap between germline ends came to 3 bases. The CDR3 consists of 11 residues. The CDR3 protein is CSAPNTGELFF. CDR3 DNA: TGCAGTGCTCCAAACACCGGGGAGCTGTTTTTT.

This chain joins TRBV10-3 and TRBJ2-7; 10 positions match TRBD1. The J segment lost 4 bases and the V segment lost 0 bases, leaving 6 bases of the junction unmatched. This CDR3 contains 16 residues. CDR1 ENHRY and CDR2 SYGVKD come from the germline V gene. The CDR3 DNA is TGTGCCATCAGTGAGTCTGCGAGACAGGGGGCATACGAGCAGTACTTC. Translated, it gives CAISESARQGAYEQYF.

This chain links TRBV7-6 with TRBJ2-3; weak D call: TRBD2 (7 bases). V lost 5 bases and J 2 bases, leaving 20 bases between the germline ends. The CDR3 loop spans 17 amino acids. Looked up from germline, CDR1 is SGHVS and CDR2 is FNYEAQ. CDR3 sequence: CASSPTGGAGITDTQYF. The CDR3 DNA is TGTGCCAGCAGCCCGACTGGGGGGGCAGGGATCACAGATACGCAGTATTTT.

This clone was picked up many times. This rearrangement joins TRBV7-2 to TRBJ2-3; D unclear. The germline gives CDR1 SGHTA, CDR2 FQGNSA. V was shortened by 5 bases and J by 10 bases, with 13 bases between the two germline ends. This CDR3 comprises 12 residues. CDR3 sequence (DNA): TGTGCCAGCAGCCCTAGGTCCCCCCCGCAGTATTTT. As protein: CASSPRSPPQYF.

The chain uses TRBV10-1 and TRBJ2-2, with 9 positions matching TRBD2. The V and J ends lost 5 bases and 5 bases, in that order; junction bases with no gene match: 6. CDR3 length: 15 amino acids. The V gene's germline CDR1 is WNHNN and CDR2 SYGVQD (reference sequence). Here the CDR3 DNA reads TGCGCCAGCAGTCATAGCGGGAGTGGGACCGGGGAGCTGTTTTTT. As protein: CASSHSGSGTGELFF.

The gene calls are TRBV7-9 and TRBJ2-1; D is perhaps TRBD1 (5 bases). Germline V gene data show CDR1 as SEHNR and CDR2 as FQNEAQ (reference sequence). This CDR3 has 15 residues. Between the trimmed V and J ends, which lost 4 bases and 8 bases, there was a span of 18 bases. The CDR3 region is CASSSLKGNLYEQFF. The CDR3 DNA reads as TGTGCCAGCAGCTCTCTTAAGGGGAATCTCTATGAGCAGTTCTTC.

The chain has TRBV15 and TRBJ2-6, with TRBD1 as a possible D gene (6 bases). CDR3 size: 16 residues. Germline CDR1 is LNHNV and CDR2 is YYDKDF (reference sequence). V was shortened by 3 bases and J by 0 bases, with 9 bases between the two germline ends. CDR3 protein: CATSSEQGSGANVLTF. The CDR3 coding sequence is TGTGCCACCAGCAGCGAACAGGGCTCTGGGGCCAACGTCCTGACTTTC.

The genes are TRBV11-2 and TRBJ2-7; perhaps TRBD2 as D (7 bases). The germline V and J ends were trimmed by 1 base and 1 base, with 14 bases remaining between them. Germline V gene data show CDR1 as SGHAT and CDR2 as FQNNGV. This CDR3 spans 16 amino acids. The CDR3: CASSLVRGAGSYEQYF. In nucleotides, the CDR3 is TGTGCCAGCAGCTTAGTACGGGGGGCTGGATCCTACGAGCAGTACTTC.

J is TRBJ2-1 and V is TRBV18; no firm D call. The length of the CDR3 is 13 residues. The V gene's germline CDR1 is KGHSH and CDR2 LQKENI. V was shortened by 0 bases and J by 9 bases, with 9 bases between the two germline ends. The CDR3 here is CASSPPSSVEQFF. CDR3 in DNA: TGTGCCAGCTCACCACCTTCTAGTGTTGAGCAGTTCTTC.

This rearrangement joins TRBV25-1 to TRBJ2-4, with D tentatively TRBD1 (5 bases). The CDR3 runs 12 residues. Germline CDR1 MGHDK, CDR2 SYGVNS. The germline V and J ends were trimmed by 3 bases and 7 bases, with 7 bases remaining between them. The CDR3 DNA follows: TGTGCCAGCAGTGACAACAGGAACATTCAGTACTTC. This codes for CASSDNRNIQYF.

This chain connects TRBV18 to TRBJ2-1; D may be TRBD2 (6 bases). This CDR3 has 20 residues. Germline values: CDR1 KGHSH, CDR2 LQKENI. The V and J ends lost 0 bases and 5 bases respectively, with 26 bases between them. CDR3 region: CASSPPTPHTMSGSHNEQFF. DNA for the CDR3: TGTGCCAGCTCACCACCGACACCCCACACAATGAGCGGGTCACACAATGAGCAGTTCTTC.

The count of this clone is one. This CDR3 reads CASSQERGRSLYGYTF. In DNA form, the CDR3 reads TGCGCCAGCAGCCAAGAGAGAGGGAGGAGCCTCTATGGCTACACCTTC. The chain couples TRBV4-3 to TRBJ1-2, with unresolved D. V was clipped by 0 bases and J by 4 bases, with 15 bases between them. This CDR3 has 16 residues. The germline V gene has CDR1 LGHNA and CDR2 YSLEER.

The chain links TRBV4-1 to TRBJ2-3; D perhaps matches TRBD2 (6 bases). Germline V CDR1 and CDR2: MGHRA, YSYEKL. The CDR3 has 17 amino acids. Trimming removed 6 bases from V and 0 bases from J, with 19 bases in between. The CDR3 DNA sequence: TGCGCCAGCAGACAATTGGGGGGTTTACCTAGCACAGATACGCAGTATTTT. This gives the protein CASRQLGGLPSTDTQYF.

As DNA, the CDR3 is TGTGCCAGCAGTGGGCCAGGGAGGGGGGACTACGAGCAGTACTTC. It yields the protein CASSGPGRGDYEQYF. The V and J genes are TRBV2 and TRBJ2-7, with a weak D call TRBD2 (7 bases). V shed 4 bases and J shed 3 bases, with 16 bases lying between them. Germline V gene sequence: CDR1 SNHLY, CDR2 FYNNEI. There are 15 residues in the CDR3.

The rearrangement links TRBV7-6 to TRBJ1-1; no definite D call. The germline gives CDR1 SGHVS, CDR2 FNYEAQ. This CDR3 has 14 residues. V shed 5 bases and J shed 3 bases, with 13 bases lying between them. The CDR3 loop reads CASSPWEADTEAFF. CDR3 coding DNA: TGTGCCAGCAGCCCCTGGGAGGCGGACACTGAAGCTTTCTTT.

The V and J genes are TRBV30 and TRBJ2-1; 13 bases are shared with TRBD2. This CDR3 has 16 residues. The V gene end was trimmed by 0 bases and the J gene end by 7 bases; junction bases not matched to a gene: 6. Germline CDR1 reads GTSNPN; CDR2 reads SVGIG (reference sequence). The CDR3 reads CAWSVWTSGSQNEQFF. Written as DNA, the CDR3 is TGTGCCTGGAGTGTGTGGACTAGCGGGAGTCAAAATGAGCAGTTCTTC.